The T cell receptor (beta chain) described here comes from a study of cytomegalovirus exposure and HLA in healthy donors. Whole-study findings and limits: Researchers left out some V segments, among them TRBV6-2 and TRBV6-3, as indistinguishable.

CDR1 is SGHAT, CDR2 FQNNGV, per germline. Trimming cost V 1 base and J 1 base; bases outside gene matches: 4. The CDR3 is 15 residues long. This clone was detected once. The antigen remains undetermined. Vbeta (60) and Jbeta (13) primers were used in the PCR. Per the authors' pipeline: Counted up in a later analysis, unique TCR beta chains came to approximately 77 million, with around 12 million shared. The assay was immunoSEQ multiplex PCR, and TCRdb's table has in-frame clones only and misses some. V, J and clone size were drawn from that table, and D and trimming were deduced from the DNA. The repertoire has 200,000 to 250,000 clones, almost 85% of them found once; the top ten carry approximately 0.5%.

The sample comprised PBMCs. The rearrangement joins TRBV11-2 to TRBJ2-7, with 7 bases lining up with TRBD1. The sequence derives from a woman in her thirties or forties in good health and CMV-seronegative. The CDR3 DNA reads TGTGCCAGCAGCTTAGGGGGGACAGTTTCCTACGAGCAGTACTTC. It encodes CASSLGGTVSYEQYF.